This TCR beta chain was sequenced for a study of identical twins (dated by TCRdb to the mid-2010s). Background on the whole study: To test whether fetal clonotypes persist, this study deep-sequenced TCR alpha and beta repertoires from monozygotic twins, from unrelated adults of various ages, and from cord blood. To rule out contamination, the twin experiments were replicated at different times with different library preparation protocols. Broad study findings and their caveats: Because the same donors could not be followed over many years, the conclusions relied on cross-sectional statistical analysis. Excess twin sharing in beta out-of-frame sequences was weaker because fewer shared sequences lowered the signal-to-noise ratio. In monozygotic twins, out-of-frame TCR alpha sharing was systematically underestimated by recombination models, although the models agreed with sharing between unrelated individuals. Abundant cord blood beta clonotypes carried fewer insertions; young adult naive repertoires showed a weaker similar trend, while memory repertoires showed none. Zero-insertion analyses could be partly confounded by invariant T cells such as MAIT and iNKT, although diverse VJ usage argued against such confounding for most clonotypes. Compared with coincidental sharing between unrelated individuals, an excess of low generation-probability sequences was observed among out-of-frame TCR alpha sequences shared between twins.

Only healthy Caucasian donors were included. Three pairs of female monozygotic twins, all aged roughly 18 to 30 years, made up the twin cohort. CD4+ and CD8+ T cell populations were isolated with positive isolation kits from Invitrogen. There are a few counts of this clonotype. Its antigen target is currently unknown. Base-call qualities are not available, and no considerably larger clone is one nucleotide away. CDR1 and CDR2 (MNHEY, SVGEGT) derive from the germline V gene. V loses 2 bases of germline sequence and J loses 2 bases, and the interval between the two ends is 9 bases. Counted from cysteine to phenylalanine, this CDR3 has 15 amino acids. The DNA shown is the 45-base CDR3, in frame from base 1. Library construction relied on 5' RACE. Sequencing was performed on an Illumina HiSeq 2000. Template switching introduced a universal primer binding site; the final cDNA contained a unique molecular identifier, enabling accurate counting of TCR cDNA molecules. Specific primers in the conserved constant-segment region were used to synthesize first-strand cDNA for TCR alpha and beta chains. To control for contamination, every cDNA library carried two barcodes: a SMART-Mk sample barcode plus Illumina barcodes. TruSeq adapter sequences along with Illumina sample barcodes were introduced in two successive PCR steps. TCR alpha and beta cDNA libraries were sequenced on the Illumina HiSeq platform with custom primers. For the original study's pipeline: Unique molecular identifiers were extracted from raw reads with MiGEC, and CDR3 positions were determined with MiXCR. Recombination models were inferred per individual with the repgenHMM and IGoR tools using an EM algorithm. The analysis of shared clonotypes was done with the tcR package in R, with sharing normalized by the product of cloneset sizes. Out-of-frame nonproductive sequences were analyzed to study raw recombination free of thymic and clonal selection effects. The raw public reads went through TCRdb reprocessing: fastp at Q25, MiXCR clone calling, in-frame beta chains kept. Entries that share a CDR3 protein sequence are merged under the most common genes and DNA. These V and J calls rely on TCRdb rather than the paper's analysis. This sample gives around 530,000 distinct CDR3 sequences in total; about 15% of them show up just once. More than 0.4% of the sample is held by the ten biggest clonotypes.

A further study also used this sample, focusing on yellow fever vaccine responses in identical twins. As the second publication notes: According to the authors, in identical twins the way T cells responded to vaccination appeared partly convergent and partly personalized. The study precisely tracked vaccine-responding T cell clones in identical twins.

The sample taken for sequencing was CD4+ T cells sorted from blood. The chain couples TRBV6-2 or TRBV6-3 to TRBJ2-2, with a weak D call of TRBD2 (5 bases match). The receptor was isolated from a woman younger than 35 in good health. This receptor has the CDR3 CASSYGLTNTGELFF. The DNA sequence reads TGTGCCAGCAGTTACGGACTCACCAACACCGGGGAGCTGTTTTTT.